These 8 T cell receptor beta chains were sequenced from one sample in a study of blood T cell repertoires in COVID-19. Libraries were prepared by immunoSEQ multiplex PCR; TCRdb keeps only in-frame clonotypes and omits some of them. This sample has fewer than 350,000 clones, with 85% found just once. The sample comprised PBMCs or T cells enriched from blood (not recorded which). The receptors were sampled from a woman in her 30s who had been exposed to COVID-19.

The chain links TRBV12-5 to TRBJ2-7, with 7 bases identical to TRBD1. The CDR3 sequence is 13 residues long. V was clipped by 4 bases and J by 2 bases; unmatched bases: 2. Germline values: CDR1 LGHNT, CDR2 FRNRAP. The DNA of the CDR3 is TGTGCTAGTGGTTGGGACAGAACCTACGAGCAGTACTTC. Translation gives CASGWDRTYEQYF.

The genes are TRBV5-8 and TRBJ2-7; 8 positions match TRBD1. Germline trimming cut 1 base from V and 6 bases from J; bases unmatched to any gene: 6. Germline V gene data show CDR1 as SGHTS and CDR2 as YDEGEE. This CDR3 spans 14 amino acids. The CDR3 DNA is TGTGCCAGCAGCTTGTTCAGGGGGCCGCGCGAGCAGTACTTC. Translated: CASSLFRGPREQYF.

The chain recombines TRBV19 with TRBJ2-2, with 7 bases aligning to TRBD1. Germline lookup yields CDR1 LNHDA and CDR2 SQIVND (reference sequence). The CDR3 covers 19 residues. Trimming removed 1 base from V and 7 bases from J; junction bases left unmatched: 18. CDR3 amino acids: CASSIGRGYRGQLFGELFF. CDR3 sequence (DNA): TGTGCCAGTAGTATAGGGCGTGGCTACAGGGGACAGTTATTCGGGGAGCTGTTTTTT.

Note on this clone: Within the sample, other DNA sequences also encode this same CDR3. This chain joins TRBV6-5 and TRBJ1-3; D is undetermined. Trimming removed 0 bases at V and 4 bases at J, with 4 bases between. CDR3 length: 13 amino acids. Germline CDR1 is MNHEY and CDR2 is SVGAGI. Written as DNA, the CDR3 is TGTGCCAGCAGTTACTCATCGGGAAACACCATATATTTT. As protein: CASSYSSGNTIYF.

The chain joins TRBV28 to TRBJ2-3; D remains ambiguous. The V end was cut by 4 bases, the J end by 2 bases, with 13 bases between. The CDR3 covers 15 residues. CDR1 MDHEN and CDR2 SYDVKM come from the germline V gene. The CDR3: CASSSERDITDTQYF. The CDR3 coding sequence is TGTGCCAGCAGTTCTGAAAGAGACATCACAGATACGCAGTATTTT.

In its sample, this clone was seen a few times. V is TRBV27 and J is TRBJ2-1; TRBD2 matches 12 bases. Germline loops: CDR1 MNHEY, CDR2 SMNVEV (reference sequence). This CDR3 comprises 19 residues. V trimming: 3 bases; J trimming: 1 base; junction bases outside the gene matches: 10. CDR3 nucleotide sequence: TGTGCCAGCAGTTTTAGTCCTAGCGGGAGGGCCGGGTCCTACAATGAGCAGTTCTTC. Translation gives CASSFSPSGRAGSYNEQFF.

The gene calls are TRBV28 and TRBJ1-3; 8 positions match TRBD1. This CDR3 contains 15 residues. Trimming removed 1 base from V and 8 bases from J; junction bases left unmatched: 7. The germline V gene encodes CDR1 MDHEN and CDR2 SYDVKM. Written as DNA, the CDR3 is TGTGCCAGCAGTTTATCGACAGGGGCTTCACACACCATATATTTT. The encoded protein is CASSLSTGASHTIYF.

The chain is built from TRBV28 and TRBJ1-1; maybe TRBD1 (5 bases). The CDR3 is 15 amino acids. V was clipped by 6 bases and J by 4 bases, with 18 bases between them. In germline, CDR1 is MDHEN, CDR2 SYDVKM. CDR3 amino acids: CASSPPGRASTEAFF. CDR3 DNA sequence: TGTGCCAGCAGCCCCCCCGGCAGGGCCTCCACTGAAGCTTTCTTT.